This TCR beta chain was sequenced in a study of neurological immune-mediated disorders. Study outcomes and limitations: Private repertoires in all groups were suggested, as expanded clones shared no CDR3 amino acid sequences across subjects.

The junction had 12 bases not matched to a gene; V was cut back by 3 bases and J by 0 bases. Germline CDR1 DFQATT, CDR2 SNEGSKA (reference sequence). There are 17 residues in the CDR3. MiXCR was run by TCRdb on the 5' RACE reads, yielding one entry per CDR3 protein. The sample has some 15,000 distinct CDR3 sequences; roughly 3.2% are singletons. Many counts were recorded for this clonotype. Its cognate antigen is unknown. Sorted libraries came from about a million CD4+ or CD8+ T cells. What was sequenced was CD8+ T cells from blood. This receptor was obtained from a middle-aged woman in good health. The rearrangement uses TRBV20-1 and TRBJ2-3, with 7 nucleotides matching TRBD2. The CDR3 loop is CSASGGSLALSTDTQYF. CDR3 bases: TGCAGTGCTAGCGGAGGTTCACTAGCGCTCAGCACAGATACGCAGTATTTT.